Here is one TCR beta chain with its context. The antigen is unknown. The read comes to an end 3 residues before the CDR3 does, leaving the germline J gene to fill in the end. CDR1 is SEHNR and CDR2 is FQNEAQ in the germline V gene (reference sequence). The CDR3 consists of 14 residues. The sample is drawn from a study of T cells in women clearing cervical HPV infection. Study background: Blood came at first lesion visit for cases, post-clearance for controls. HLA type could not be excluded as a confounder. Study results and caveats: CIN3+ cases had significantly higher TCR repertoire richness than controls, but evenness did not differ.

Genomic DNA, averaging approximately 1,100 ng per sample, yielded TCR beta CDR3 via immunoSEQ. The repertoire was sequenced with immunoSEQ multiplex PCR; TCRdb's copy has only in-frame clones and lacks some. The sample has 25,000 to 35,000 clones. The TCR comes from a woman between 18 and 69 years old with a cervical HPV16 infection that either progressed to CIN3+ or cleared (not recorded which). Sequenced sample: blood buffy coat. V is TRBV7-9 and J is TRBJ1-1; D uncertain. CDR3 in amino acids: CASSFSVAEEKAFF. Partial CDR3 DNA: TGTGCCAGCAGCTTTTCGGTGGCGGAGGAAAAA. Full variable domain (remainder filled in from reference TRBV7-9 and TRBJ1-1): DTGVSQNPRHKITKRGQNVTFRCDPISEHNRLYWYRQTLGQGPEFLTYFQNEAQLEKSRLLSDRFSAERPKGSFSTLEIQRTEQGDSAMYLCASSFSVAEEKAFFGQGTRLTVV.